The rows below give T cell receptor beta chains drawn from one sample of a study of a mutant IDH1 vaccine in newly diagnosed glioma. The table came from immunoSEQ multiplex PCR; TCRdb's copy has only in-frame clones and leaves some out. The sample lists 30,000 to 45,000 clones; around 82% were seen once. The antigens these receptors bind are not known. Sequencing was performed on PBMCs, taken from a glioma patient whose treatment included an IDH1 peptide vaccine. All receptors come from a man aged 35 to 55 with glioma. Each CDR3 is given with its conserved first and last residue. D genes are given only for firm matches. Clone sizes are given selectively: once, few, many, or a class where the clone is expanded.

>TRBD1|TRBV18|TRBJ1-1|-
CASSLLTGQMNTEAFF
TGTGCCAGCTCACTACTCACGGGACAGATGAACACTGAAGCTTTCTTT
>-|TRBV6-5|TRBJ1-6|-
CASSYSSTGTRSPLHF
TGTGCCAGCAGTTACTCGTCTACAGGGACCAGATCACCCCTCCACTTT
>TRBD2|TRBV12-5|TRBJ2-5|once
CASGGTSRPKTQYF
TGTGCTAGTGGCGGGACTAGTCGCCCTAAGACCCAGTACTTC
>-|TRBV15|TRBJ2-3|-
CATSRDPGQPTDTQYF
TGTGCCACCAGCAGAGATCCCGGCCAACCAACAGATACGCAGTATTTT
>-|TRBV6-5|TRBJ1-2|-
CASTEGRGYTF
TGTGCCAGCACCGAGGGAAGGGGCTACACCTTC
>-|TRBV6-6|TRBJ1-2|-
CASSYLGPEGYTF
TGTGCCAGCAGTTACCTCGGGCCTGAGGGCTACACCTTC
>-|TRBV5-1|TRBJ1-1|-
CASSLAGQNTEAFF
TGCGCCAGCAGCTTGGCCGGGCAGAACACTGAAGCTTTCTTT
>TRBD1|TRBV6-5|TRBJ2-7|-
CASSTGGVSYEQYF
TGTGCCAGCAGTACAGGGGGCGTCTCCTACGAGCAGTACTTC
>-|TRBV7-9|TRBJ1-5|-
CASSDRGNNQPQHF
TGTGCCAGCAGCGATCGGGGCAACAATCAGCCCCAGCATTTT
>-|TRBV6-1|TRBJ1-6|-
CASSEVVGVPPLHF
TGTGCCAGCAGTGAGGTGGTGGGGGTACCACCCCTCCACTTT
>TRBD2|TRBV5-4|TRBJ2-5|-
CASSATSGVQETQYF
TGTGCCAGCAGCGCAACTAGCGGGGTCCAAGAGACCCAGTACTTC
>-|TRBV25-1|TRBJ1-5|-
CASSEYIDNQPQHF
TGTGCCAGCAGTGAATATATAGACAATCAGCCCCAGCATTTT
>-|TRBV4-1|TRBJ2-4|-
CASSQDQGSLAKNIQYF
TGCGCCAGCAGCCAAGACCAGGGCAGCTTAGCCAAAAACATTCAGTACTTC
>TRBD2|TRBV9|TRBJ2-3|-
CASSVGVSGGDTQYF
TGTGCCAGCAGCGTAGGGGTTAGCGGGGGGGATACGCAGTATTTT
>-|TRBV5-1|TRBJ2-3|-
CASSLFDSTDTQYF
TGCGCCAGCAGCTTGTTCGATAGCACAGATACGCAGTATTTT
>-|TRBV10-3|TRBJ1-1|-
CAISESRNTEAFF
TGTGCCATCAGTGAGTCTAGGAACACTGAAGCTTTCTTT
>-|TRBV7-9|TRBJ1-2|few
CASSLGGGRPGYTF
TGTGCCAGCAGCTTAGGGGGGGGCCGGCCTGGCTACACCTTC
>-|TRBV6-1|TRBJ1-2|few
CASIVGSYGYTF
TGTGCCAGCATCGTTGGTTCCTATGGCTACACCTTC
>-|TRBV5-1|TRBJ1-4|-
CASSLSFAGSQQEKLFF
TGCGCCAGCAGCTTGTCTTTTGCAGGATCCCAGCAAGAAAAACTGTTTTTT
>-|TRBV4-2|TRBJ2-5|-
CASSQDPKGETQYF
TGTGCCAGCAGCCAAGATCCGAAGGGGGAGACCCAGTACTTC
>-|TRBV14|TRBJ1-2|-
CASSQDFWAGNFLYGYTF
TGTGCCAGCAGCCAAGACTTTTGGGCAGGGAACTTCCTCTATGGCTACACCTTC
>-|TRBV5-1|TRBJ1-2|-
CASRPGVLWGYTF
TGCGCCAGCAGGCCCGGGGTGCTATGGGGCTACACCTTC
>-|TRBV7-3|TRBJ1-1|-
CASSQQRNTEAFF
TGTGCCAGCAGCCAACAGAGGAACACTGAAGCTTTCTTT
>TRBD1|TRBV19|TRBJ2-2|few
CASSSRDRGFTGELFF
TGTGCCAGTAGTTCCCGGGACAGGGGGTTCACCGGGGAGCTGTTTTTT
>-|TRBV7-6|TRBJ1-5|-
CASSLQSGLNQPQHF
TGTGCCAGCAGCTTACAATCGGGACTCAATCAGCCCCAGCATTTT